Listed here are 22 T cell receptor beta chains from one sample, sequenced in a study of shared clonotypes between healthy human individuals. TCRdb's table, derived via immunoSEQ multiplex PCR, lists solely in-frame clones and lacks some. The sample consists of hundreds of thousands of clones, roughly 80% of them appearing once. The sequenced sample was PBMCs. All receptors derive from a woman aged 40 to 55 in good health. Some clones in this sample may be carry-over from other donors' samples.

The gene calls are TRBV11-2 and TRBJ2-7; D is possibly TRBD1 (5 bases). CDR3 length: 14 amino acids. V gave up 5 bases and J gave up 2 bases, with 13 bases separating them. CDR1 is SGHAT, CDR2 FQNNGV, per germline. This chain's CDR3 is CASSPQRTTYEQYF. The CDR3 DNA follows: TGTGCCAGCAGCCCCCAAAGGACAACCTACGAGCAGTACTTC.

The chain uses TRBV10-3 and TRBJ2-3; 14 positions match TRBD2. This CDR3 is 16 amino acids long. J lost 5 bases, V lost 6 bases, and 7 bases had no gene match. CDR1 is ENHRY and CDR2 is SYGVKD in the germline V gene. CDR3 DNA sequence: TGTGCCATCAGCGGACTAGCGGGAGGTGGGGGAGATACGCAGTATTTT. Its protein is CAISGLAGGGGDTQYF.

Only a few counts were recorded for this clone. The junction does not match germline at one end; this may be a read error. This chain joins TRBV7-7 and TRBJ2-5, with 8 bases aligning to TRBD1. The CDR3 has 12 residues. CDR1 SSHAT and CDR2 FNYEAQ come from the germline V gene (reference sequence). This chain's CDR3 is CASSRDRETQYF. The CDR3 bases are TGTGCTAGCAGCCGGGACAGGGAGACCCAGTACTTC.

The chain recombines TRBV5-1 with TRBJ1-1; no clear D. The CDR3 covers 14 residues. V gave up 0 bases and J gave up 0 bases, with 6 bases separating them. CDR1 and CDR2 (germline): SGHRS, YFSETQ. The CDR3 DNA reads as TGCGCCAGCAGCTTGGGAAGTGTGAACACTGAAGCTTTCTTT. It encodes CASSLGSVNTEAFF.

The J gene is TRBJ2-1, the V gene TRBV27; 14 positions match TRBD2. The CDR3 is 15 residues long. The junction had 7 bases not matched to a gene; V was cut back by 8 bases and J by 7 bases. Looked up from germline, CDR1 is MNHEY and CDR2 is SMNVEV (reference sequence). The CDR3 DNA follows: TGTGCCAGCGGGGTTGGGACTAGCGGGAGAAATGAGCAGTTCTTC. Translation: CASGVGTSGRNEQFF.

V usage is TRBV5-1 and J usage is TRBJ2-3; 10 bases match TRBD1. Germline V CDR1 and CDR2: SGHRS, YFSETQ. The CDR3 is 15 residues long. The V and J ends lost 3 bases and 1 base, in that order; junction bases with no gene match: 2. The CDR3 region is CASSWGTGGTDTQYF. CDR3 coding DNA: TGCGCCAGCAGCTGGGGGACAGGGGGCACAGATACGCAGTATTTT.

This rearrangement joins TRBV28 to TRBJ2-2, with D hard to call. The CDR3 is made up of 16 amino acids. The V and J ends lost 6 bases and 0 bases respectively, with 14 bases between them. Per the germline V gene, CDR1 is MDHEN and CDR2 is SYDVKM. CDR3 sequence (DNA): TGTGCCAGCAGCCCCTTAGACCGTCCGAACACCGGGGAGCTGTTTTTT. Translating gives CASSPLDRPNTGELFF.

The chain is built from TRBV5-1 and TRBJ2-7; 9 nucleotides align to TRBD1. Per germline, CDR1 SGHRS and CDR2 YFSETQ. The CDR3 length is 15 residues. The V gene end was trimmed by 5 bases and the J gene end by 4 bases; junction bases not matched to a gene: 10. The CDR3 spells CASRSTDRGVYEQYF. The CDR3 nucleotides read TGCGCCAGCAGATCCACGGACAGGGGTGTGTACGAGCAGTACTTC.

This chain uses TRBV5-6 with TRBJ2-5; TRBD2 matches at 11 bases. The CDR3 is 16 amino acids. The V segment lost 3 bases and the J segment 4 bases; nucleotides outside the gene matches: 8. Looked up from germline, CDR1 is SGHDT and CDR2 is YYEEEE. The CDR3 DNA follows: TGTGCCAGCAGCTCGCATAGCGGGAGGGTGGGAGAGACCCAGTACTTC. It translates to CASSSHSGRVGETQYF.

The chain couples TRBV19 to TRBJ2-7; D is possibly TRBD1 or TRBD2 (8 bases each). V dropped 3 bases and J dropped 4 bases, with 16 bases sitting between them. Germline CDR1 LNHDA, CDR2 SQIVND (reference sequence). The CDR3 loop spans 15 amino acids. CDR3 in DNA: TGTGCCAGTAGTATCGGACAGGGCGGGGGGTACGAGCAGTACTTC. This gives the protein CASSIGQGGGYEQYF.

In this sample, this clone turned up a few times. The chain joins TRBV7-3 to TRBJ2-3, with D unclear. V was pared by 3 bases and J by 2 bases, with 9 bases between. In germline, CDR1 is SGHTA, CDR2 FQGTGA. This CDR3 contains 14 residues. In DNA, the CDR3 is TGTGCCAGCAGCTTGAGTAGAAACACAGATACGCAGTATTTT. Amino acid sequence: CASSLSRNTDTQYF.

The CDR3 DNA reads TGTGCCAGCAGCCAAATGACAGGGGGACCCTACGAGCAGTACTTC. Protein: CASSQMTGGPYEQYF. The genes are TRBV16 and TRBJ2-7, with 9 positions matching TRBD1. The CDR3 contains 15 residues. Germline V CDR1 and CDR2: KGHSY, FQNENV. V shed 2 bases, J shed 2 bases, and the junction held 4 bases outside the gene matches.

This clone was picked up a small number of times. The chain is built from TRBV11-2 and TRBJ2-7, with 10 bases fitting TRBD2. CDR1 and CDR2 (germline): SGHAT, FQNNGV. V trimming: 4 bases; J trimming: 2 bases; junction bases outside the gene matches: 8. The CDR3 sequence is 16 residues long. The CDR3 DNA follows: TGTGCCAGCAGCTCCTTCCCAGCGGGAGGGCCCTACGAGCAGTACTTC. Amino acids: CASSSFPAGGPYEQYF.

The rearrangement uses TRBV19 and TRBJ2-1; TRBD2 matches 12 bases. CDR1 and CDR2 from the germline V gene are LNHDA and SQIVND (reference sequence). V was clipped by 4 bases and J by 1 base; unmatched bases: 8. The CDR3 is 18 residues long. For the CDR3, the DNA is TGTGCCAGTAGTACCTTCGCTAGCGGGAGGGGTTCCTACAATGAGCAGTTCTTC. Translated, it gives CASSTFASGRGSYNEQFF.

The V and J genes are TRBV5-1 and TRBJ1-1, with D tentatively TRBD1 (6 bases). CDR3 length: 14 amino acids. Trimming pared 4 bases from V and 0 bases from J, leaving 10 bases between. CDR1 and CDR2 from the germline V gene are SGHRS and YFSETQ. The CDR3 bases are TGCGCCAGCAGCCCGGGACACCTGAACACTGAAGCTTTCTTT. Its protein is CASSPGHLNTEAFF.

The chain has TRBV7-9 and TRBJ2-1; D might be TRBD1 (6 bases). The CDR3 consists of 12 residues. Trimming stripped 5 bases from V and 14 bases from J, with 16 bases between. Germline assignment: CDR1 SEHNR and CDR2 FQNEAQ (reference sequence). The CDR3, as DNA: TGTGCCAGCAGCCCAGCAGGGTGGGACAAGTTCTTC. It is translated as CASSPAGWDKFF.

A single count supports this clone. The V and J genes are TRBV5-1 and TRBJ2-5; no reliable D call. The CDR3 consists of 14 residues. V dropped 1 base and J dropped 1 base, with 8 bases sitting between them. Germline CDR1 and CDR2: SGHRS and YFSETQ. CDR3 nucleotides: TGCGCCAGCAGCTTGTCGTCCAGCCAAGAGACCCAGTACTTC. It translates to CASSLSSSQETQYF.

This clone has a handful of counts. The chain combines TRBV30 with TRBJ2-3; 7 bases are shared with TRBD2. Looked up from germline, CDR1 is GTSNPN and CDR2 is SVGIG (reference sequence). The CDR3 is 12 amino acids. With V trimmed by 8 bases and J by 0 bases, 2 bases remained unmatched. The CDR3 DNA reads TGTGCCAGCGGGATTAGCACAGATACGCAGTATTTT. Protein product: CASGISTDTQYF. Together with reference TRBV30 and TRBJ2-3, the CDR3 gives the full variable domain: SQTIHQWPATLVQPVGSPLSLECTVEGTSNPNLYWYRQAAGRGLQLLFYSVGIGQISSEVPQNLSASRPQDRQFILSSKKLLLSDSGFYLCASGISTDTQYFGPGTRLTVL.

The chain combines TRBV6-6 with TRBJ2-2; 7 nucleotides agree with TRBD1. With V trimmed by 8 bases and J by 6 bases, 3 bases remained unmatched. Germline V gene sequence: CDR1 MNHNY, CDR2 SVGAGI (reference sequence). This CDR3 is 12 amino acids long. The CDR3 loop reads CASEQGSGELFF. For the CDR3, the DNA is TGTGCCAGCGAACAGGGGTCCGGGGAGCTGTTTTTT.

The gene calls are TRBV30 and TRBJ2-3, with 11 bases lining up with TRBD2. There are 18 residues in the CDR3. Germline assignment: CDR1 GTSNPN and CDR2 SVGIG (reference sequence). The V segment lost 7 bases and the J segment 0 bases; nucleotides outside the gene matches: 15. CDR3 coding DNA: TGTGCCTTTGACAGGGGAAGGCTAGCGGGGGGTAGCACAGATACGCAGTATTTT. This sequence encodes CAFDRGRLAGGSTDTQYF. Variable domain in full (rest from reference TRBV30 and TRBJ2-3): SQTIHQWPATLVQPVGSPLSLECTVEGTSNPNLYWYRQAAGRGLQLLFYSVGIGQISSEVPQNLSASRPQDRQFILSSKKLLLSDSGFYLCAFDRGRLAGGSTDTQYFGPGTRLTVL.

This chain uses TRBV7-6 with TRBJ1-3, with D possibly matching TRBD1 (6 bases). CDR1 SGHVS and CDR2 FNYEAQ come from the germline V gene. The V end lost 4 bases, the J end lost 2 bases, and 12 bases lay between the germline ends. The CDR3 consists of 15 residues. The CDR3 DNA reads as TGTGCCAGCAGCTACGGGGGGGGCGCTGGAAACACCATATATTTT. Translated: CASSYGGGAGNTIYF. The whole variable domain, filled in from reference TRBV7-6 and TRBJ1-3, reads GAGVSQSPRYKVTKRGQDVALRCDPISGHVSLYWYRQALGQGPEFLTYFNYEAQQDKSGLPNDRFSAERPEGSISTLTIQRTEQRDSAMYRCASSYGGGAGNTIYFGEGSWLTVV.

The rearrangement joins TRBV28 to TRBJ2-5; the D call may be TRBD1 or TRBD2 (5 bases each). Per the germline V gene, CDR1 is MDHEN and CDR2 is SYDVKM. CDR3 length: 16 amino acids. V shed 3 bases and J shed 5 bases, with 19 bases lying between them. The CDR3 sequence is CASSFGRWGRGETQYF. The DNA for the CDR3 is TGTGCCAGCAGTTTTGGGCGTTGGGGCCGAGGGGAGACCCAGTACTTC.